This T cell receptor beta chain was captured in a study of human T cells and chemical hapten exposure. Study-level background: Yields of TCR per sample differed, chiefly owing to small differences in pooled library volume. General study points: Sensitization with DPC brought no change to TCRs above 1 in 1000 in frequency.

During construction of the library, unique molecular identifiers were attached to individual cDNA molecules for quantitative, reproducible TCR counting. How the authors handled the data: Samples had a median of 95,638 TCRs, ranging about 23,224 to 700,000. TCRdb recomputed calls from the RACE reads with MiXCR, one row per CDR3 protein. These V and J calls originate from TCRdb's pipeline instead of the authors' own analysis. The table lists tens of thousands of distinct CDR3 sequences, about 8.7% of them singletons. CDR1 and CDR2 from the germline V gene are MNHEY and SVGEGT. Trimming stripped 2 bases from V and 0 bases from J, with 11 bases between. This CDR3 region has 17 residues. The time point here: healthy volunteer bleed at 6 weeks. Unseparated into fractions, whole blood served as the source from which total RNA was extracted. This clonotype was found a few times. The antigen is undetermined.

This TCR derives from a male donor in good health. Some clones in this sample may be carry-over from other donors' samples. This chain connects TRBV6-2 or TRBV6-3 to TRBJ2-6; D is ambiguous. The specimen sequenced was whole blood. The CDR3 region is CASSYNQQGSGANVLTF. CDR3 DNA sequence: TGTGCCAGCAGTTACAACCAGCAAGGCTCTGGGGCCAACGTCCTGACTTTC.